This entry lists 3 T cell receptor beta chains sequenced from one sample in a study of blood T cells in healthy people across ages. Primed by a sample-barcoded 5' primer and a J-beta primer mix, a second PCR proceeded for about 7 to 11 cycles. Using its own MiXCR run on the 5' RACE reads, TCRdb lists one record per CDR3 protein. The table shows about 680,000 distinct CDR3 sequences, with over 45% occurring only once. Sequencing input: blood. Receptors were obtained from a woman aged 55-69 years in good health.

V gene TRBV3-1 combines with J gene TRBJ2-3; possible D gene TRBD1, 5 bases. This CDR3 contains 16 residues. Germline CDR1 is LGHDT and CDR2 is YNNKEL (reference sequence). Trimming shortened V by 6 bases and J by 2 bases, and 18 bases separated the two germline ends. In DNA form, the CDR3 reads TGTGCCAGCAGTACCAGGGCCGGCGGATTCACAGATACGCAGTATTTT. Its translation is CASSTRAGGFTDTQYF.

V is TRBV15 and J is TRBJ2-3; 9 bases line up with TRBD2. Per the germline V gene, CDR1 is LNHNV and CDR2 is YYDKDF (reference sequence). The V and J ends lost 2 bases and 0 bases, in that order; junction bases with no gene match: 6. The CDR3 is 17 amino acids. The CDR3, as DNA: TGTGCCACCAGCAGATCCCGACTAGCGGCTAGCACAGATACGCAGTATTTT. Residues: CATSRSRLAASTDTQYF.

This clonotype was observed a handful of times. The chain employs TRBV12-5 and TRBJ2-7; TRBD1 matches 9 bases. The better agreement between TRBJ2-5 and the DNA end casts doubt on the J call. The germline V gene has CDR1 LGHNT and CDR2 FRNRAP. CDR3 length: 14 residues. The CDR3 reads CASGKGQGQETQYF. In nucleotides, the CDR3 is TGTGCTAGTGGAAAAGGACAGGGGCAGGAGACCCAGTACTTC.